A single T cell receptor (beta chain) is shown here with its context. Its specificity is not known. Alopecia areata patients had lesional scalp punch biopsies and peripheral blood taken from them. TCR sequencing used cDNA made by reverse transcription of extracted RNA. The table came from immunoSEQ multiplex PCR; TCRdb's copy has only in-frame clones and leaves some out. The data show more than 95,000 clones, 35% to 45% seen once. The sample originates from a study of CD8+ T cells in alopecia areata. Study-level background: Tofacitinib administration to treated patients was oral, at 5 to 10 mg twice daily. Findings and limits, study-wide: The study found TCR sharing across patients less clear than in mice, possibly for HLA reasons.

Sequencing was carried out using CD4+ T cells sorted from blood. The source of this sequence is a human donor with alopecia areata.

The CDR3 sequence: CASSVQGQETQYF. CDR3 DNA: TGTGCCAGTAGTGTACAGGGTCAGGAGACCCAGTACTTC. The genes are TRBV19 and TRBJ2-5, with a weak D call TRBD1 (6 bases). The germline V gene encodes CDR1 LNHDA and CDR2 SQIVND (reference sequence). The CDR3 covers 13 residues. V shed 5 bases and J shed 5 bases, with 12 bases lying between them.